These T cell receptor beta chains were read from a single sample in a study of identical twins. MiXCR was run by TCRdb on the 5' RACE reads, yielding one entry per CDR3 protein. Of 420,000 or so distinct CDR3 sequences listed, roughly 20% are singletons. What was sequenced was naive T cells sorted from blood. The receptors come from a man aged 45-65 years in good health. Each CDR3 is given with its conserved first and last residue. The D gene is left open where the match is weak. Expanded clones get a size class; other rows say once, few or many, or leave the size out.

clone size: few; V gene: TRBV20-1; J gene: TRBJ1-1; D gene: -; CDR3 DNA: TGCAGAGGGAGCTTAGCTGAAGCTTTCTTT; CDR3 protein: CRGSLAEAFF
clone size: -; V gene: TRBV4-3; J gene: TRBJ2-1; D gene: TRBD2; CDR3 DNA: TGCGCCAGCAGCCAAGATTTTAGCGGGAATCACAATGAGCAGTTCTTC; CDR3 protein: CASSQDFSGNHNEQFF
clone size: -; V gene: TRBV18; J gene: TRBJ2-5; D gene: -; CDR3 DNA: TGTGCCAGCTCTGTAGGGGCCAACTACCAAGAGACCCAGTACTTC; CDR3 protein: CASSVGANYQETQYF
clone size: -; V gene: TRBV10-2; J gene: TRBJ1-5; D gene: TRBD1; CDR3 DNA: TGCGCCAGCAGACGGACAGGTCATAGCAATCAGCCCCAGCATTTT; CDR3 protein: CASRRTGHSNQPQHF
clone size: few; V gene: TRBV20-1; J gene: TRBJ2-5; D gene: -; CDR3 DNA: TGCAGTGCTGCCGGGGTTGCAGGAGAGACCCAGTACTTC; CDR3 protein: CSAAGVAGETQYF
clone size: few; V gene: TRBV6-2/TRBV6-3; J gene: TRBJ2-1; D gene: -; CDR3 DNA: TGTGCCAGCACTCCTAGTAGGAGCGGGCGAAGTGAGCAGTTCTTC; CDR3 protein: CASTPSRSGRSEQFF
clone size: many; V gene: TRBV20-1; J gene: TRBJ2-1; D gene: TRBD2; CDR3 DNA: TGCAGTGCTAGAGCCGGACTAGCGGGAGGCCGGGGGACCAATGAGCAGTTCTTC; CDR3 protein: CSARAGLAGGRGTNEQFF
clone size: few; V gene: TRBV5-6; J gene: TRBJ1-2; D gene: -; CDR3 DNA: TGTGCCAGCAGCCCGAGTCCGACACCGCCCTATGGCTACACCTTC; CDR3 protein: CASSPSPTPPYGYTF
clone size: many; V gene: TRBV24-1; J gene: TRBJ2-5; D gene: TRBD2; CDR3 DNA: TGTGCCACCAGTGATTTTCGGAGGGAGGGCCTGGGGGAGACCCAGTACTTC; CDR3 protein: CATSDFRREGLGETQYF
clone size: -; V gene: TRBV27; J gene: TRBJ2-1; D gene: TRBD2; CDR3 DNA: TGTGCCAGCAGAACTAGCGGGAGGGCCCTTGAGCAGTTCTTC; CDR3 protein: CASRTSGRALEQFF
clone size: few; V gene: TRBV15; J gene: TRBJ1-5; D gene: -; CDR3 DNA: TGTGCCACCAGCAGAGGAAGAAAGGGCACGAATCAGCCCCAGCATTTT; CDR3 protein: CATSRGRKGTNQPQHF
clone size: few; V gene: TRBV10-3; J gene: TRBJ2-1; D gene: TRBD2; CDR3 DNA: TGTGCCATCAGTGCAGGCGGGGGTCTCTCCAATGAGCAGTTCTTC; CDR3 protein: CAISAGGGLSNEQFF
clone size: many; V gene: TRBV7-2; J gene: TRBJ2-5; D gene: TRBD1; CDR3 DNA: TGTGCCAGCAGTTCAACAGGGGTTGAGACCCAGTACTTC; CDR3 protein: CASSSTGVETQYF
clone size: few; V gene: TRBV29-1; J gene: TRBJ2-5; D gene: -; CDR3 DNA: TGCAGCGCCATCGAAGGGCTAGGAGAGACCCAGTACTTC; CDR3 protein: CSAIEGLGETQYF
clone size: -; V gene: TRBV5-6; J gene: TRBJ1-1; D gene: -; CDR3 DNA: TGTGCCAGCAGCGGACCAGTCGTGGTTAACACTGAAGCTTTCTTT; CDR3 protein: CASSGPVVVNTEAFF
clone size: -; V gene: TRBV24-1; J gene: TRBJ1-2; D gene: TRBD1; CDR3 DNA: TGTGCCACCAGTGCCCAGGGGGCCGGTGGCTACACCTTC; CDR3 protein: CATSAQGAGGYTF
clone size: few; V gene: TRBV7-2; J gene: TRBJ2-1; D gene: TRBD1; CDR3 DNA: TGTGCCAGCAGCGAACAGGGGGCGGGAAGGAATGAGCAGTTCTTC; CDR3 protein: CASSEQGAGRNEQFF
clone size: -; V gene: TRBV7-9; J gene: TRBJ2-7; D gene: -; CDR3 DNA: TGTGCCAGCAGCACAACCGAGAACATCTACGAGCAGTACTTC; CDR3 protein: CASSTTENIYEQYF
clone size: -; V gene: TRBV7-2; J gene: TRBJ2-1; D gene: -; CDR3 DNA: TGTGCCAGCAGCTTAATGACTGGGTTGAACAATGAGCAGTTCTTC; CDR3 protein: CASSLMTGLNNEQFF
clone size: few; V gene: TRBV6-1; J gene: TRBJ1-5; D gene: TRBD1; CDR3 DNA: TGTGCCAGCAGTGAAGTGTTTTGGGGACAGGTCAATCAGCCCCAGCATTTT; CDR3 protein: CASSEVFWGQVNQPQHF
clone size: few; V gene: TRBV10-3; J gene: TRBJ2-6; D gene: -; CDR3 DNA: TGTGCCATCAGTGAGTCACCTGGGGCCAACGTCCTGACTTTC; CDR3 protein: CAISESPGANVLTF
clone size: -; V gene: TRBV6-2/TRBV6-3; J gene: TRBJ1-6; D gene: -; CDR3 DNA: TGTGCCAGCAGTTACCTGGTGGGGAATTCACCCCTCCACTTT; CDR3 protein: CASSYLVGNSPLHF
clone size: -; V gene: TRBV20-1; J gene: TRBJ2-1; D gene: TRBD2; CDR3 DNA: TGCAGTGCTATGAGTTTCGGACTAGCGAGATACAATGAGCAGTTCTTC; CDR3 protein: CSAMSFGLARYNEQFF
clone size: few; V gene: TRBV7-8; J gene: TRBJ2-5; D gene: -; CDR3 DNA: TGTGCCAGCAGCTTATCGCTAGAAGAGACCCAGTACTTC; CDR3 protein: CASSLSLEETQYF
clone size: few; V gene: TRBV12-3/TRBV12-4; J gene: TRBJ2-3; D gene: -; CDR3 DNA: TGTGCCAGCAGTGGGTCAAGACGCACAGATACGCAGTATTTT; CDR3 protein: CASSGSRRTDTQYF
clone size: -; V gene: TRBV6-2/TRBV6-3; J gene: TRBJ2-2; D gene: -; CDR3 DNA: TGTGCCAGCAGTTGGGCGGCCACCGGGGAGCTGTTTTTT; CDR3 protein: CASSWAATGELFF
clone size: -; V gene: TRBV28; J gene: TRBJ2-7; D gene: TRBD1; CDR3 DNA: TGTGCCACCTGGACAGGGTCGGGGTACGAGCAGTACTTC; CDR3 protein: CATWTGSGYEQYF
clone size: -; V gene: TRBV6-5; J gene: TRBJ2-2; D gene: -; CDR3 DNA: TGTGCCAGCAGTTACGGACGAAGGAACACCGGGGAGCTGTTTTTT; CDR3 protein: CASSYGRRNTGELFF
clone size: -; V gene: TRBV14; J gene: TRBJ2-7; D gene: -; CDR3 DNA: TGTGCCAGCAGCCAAGACCTCGGGTTCCAGGGAAGCTCCGAGCAGTACTTC; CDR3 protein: CASSQDLGFQGSSEQYF
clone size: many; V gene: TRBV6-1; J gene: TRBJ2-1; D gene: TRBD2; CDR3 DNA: TGTGCCACAGAGCGGGGGGCAGGGAATGAGCAGTTCTTC; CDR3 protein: CATERGAGNEQFF
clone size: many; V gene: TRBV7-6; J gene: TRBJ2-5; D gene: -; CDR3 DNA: TGTGCCAGCAGTCTTAGGGTCAAGGAGACCCAGTACTTC; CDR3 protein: CASSLRVKETQYF
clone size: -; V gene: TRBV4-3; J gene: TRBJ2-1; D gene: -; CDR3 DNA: TGCGCCAGCAGCCAAGATGATCCGGGGGACAATGAGCAGTTCTTC; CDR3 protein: CASSQDDPGDNEQFF
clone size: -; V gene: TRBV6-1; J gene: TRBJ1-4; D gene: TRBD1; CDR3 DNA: TGTGCCAGCAGTCCTCGGACAGGGCTGAGGGTTGAAAAACTGTTTTTT; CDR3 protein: CASSPRTGLRVEKLFF
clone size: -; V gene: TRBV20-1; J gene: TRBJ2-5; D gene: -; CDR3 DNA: TGCAGTGCCGCACCCCTCCGGGACTCAAAAGAGACCCAGTACTTC; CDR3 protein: CSAAPLRDSKETQYF
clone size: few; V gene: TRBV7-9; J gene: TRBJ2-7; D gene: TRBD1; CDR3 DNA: TGTGCCAGCAGCCTACCTACGGGACAGCGAAACGAGCAGTACTTC; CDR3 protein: CASSLPTGQRNEQYF
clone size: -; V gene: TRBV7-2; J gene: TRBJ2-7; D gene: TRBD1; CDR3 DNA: TGTGCCAGCAGCCCCCGGGACAGGGGAGGATCCGAGCAGTACTTC; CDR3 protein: CASSPRDRGGSEQYF
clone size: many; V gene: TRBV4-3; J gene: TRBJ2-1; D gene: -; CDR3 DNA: TGCGCCAGCAGCCAAGAGCCCAACGGAAATACCTACAATGAGCAGTTCTTC; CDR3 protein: CASSQEPNGNTYNEQFF
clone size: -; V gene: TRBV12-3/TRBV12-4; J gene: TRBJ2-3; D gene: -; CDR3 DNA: TGTGCCAGCAGTTCAACGGGGATCCCCACAGATACGCAGTATTTT; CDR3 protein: CASSSTGIPTDTQYF
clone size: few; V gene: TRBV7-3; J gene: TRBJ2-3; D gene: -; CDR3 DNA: TGTGCCAGCAGCTTAACTAGCGCTCGCACAGATACGCAGTATTTT; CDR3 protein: CASSLTSARTDTQYF
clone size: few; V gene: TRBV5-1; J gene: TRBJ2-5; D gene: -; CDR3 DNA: TGCGCCAGCAGCTCCACTACAACTCAAGAGACCCAGTACTTC; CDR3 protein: CASSSTTTQETQYF
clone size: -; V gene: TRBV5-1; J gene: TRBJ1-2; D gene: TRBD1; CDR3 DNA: TGCGCCAGCAGCTTGGGACAGGGGGCCCTCAATGGCTACACCTTC; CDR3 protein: CASSLGQGALNGYTF
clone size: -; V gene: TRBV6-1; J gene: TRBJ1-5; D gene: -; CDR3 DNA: TGTGCCACGGCGAGGTCGAGCAATCAGCCCCAGCATTTT; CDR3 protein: CATARSSNQPQHF
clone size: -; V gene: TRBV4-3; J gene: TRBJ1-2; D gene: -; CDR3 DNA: TGCGCCAGCAGCCAGAAGGACACTAACTTTGGCTACACCTTC; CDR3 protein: CASSQKDTNFGYTF
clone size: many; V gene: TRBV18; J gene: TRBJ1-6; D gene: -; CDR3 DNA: TGTGCCAGCTCACAGCCGAATTCACCCCTCCACTTT; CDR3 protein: CASSQPNSPLHF
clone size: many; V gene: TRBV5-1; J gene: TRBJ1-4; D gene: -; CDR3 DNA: TGCGCCAGCAGCAACCAGGGGTATCCTAATGAAAAACTGTTTTTT; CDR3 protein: CASSNQGYPNEKLFF
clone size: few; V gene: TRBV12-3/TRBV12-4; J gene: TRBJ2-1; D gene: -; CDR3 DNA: TGTGCCAGCAGCACAGAGGGACGGCCGTACAATGAGCAGTTCTTC; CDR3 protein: CASSTEGRPYNEQFF
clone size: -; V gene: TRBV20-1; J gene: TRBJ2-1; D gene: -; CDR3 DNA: TGCAGTGCTAGTGGGGGCTCCTACAATGAGCAGTTCTTC; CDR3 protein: CSASGGSYNEQFF
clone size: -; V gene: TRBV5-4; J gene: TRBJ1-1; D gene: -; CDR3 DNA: TGTGCCAGTAGGACAGCAAACACTGAAGCTTTCTTT; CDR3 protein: CASRTANTEAFF
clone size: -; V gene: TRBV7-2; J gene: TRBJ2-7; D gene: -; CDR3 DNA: TGTGCCAGCAGCTCCGGGACTGCCCCCTACGAGCAGTACTTC; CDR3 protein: CASSSGTAPYEQYF
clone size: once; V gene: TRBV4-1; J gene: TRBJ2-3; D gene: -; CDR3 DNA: TGCGCCAGCAGCCAAGCAGAGGGAAGAATCACAGATACGCAGTATTTT; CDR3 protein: CASSQAEGRITDTQYF
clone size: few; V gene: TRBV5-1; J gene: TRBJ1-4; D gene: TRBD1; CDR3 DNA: TGCGCCAGCAGCCGAGGACAGGGCGTGGAAAAACTGTTTTTT; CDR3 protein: CASSRGQGVEKLFF
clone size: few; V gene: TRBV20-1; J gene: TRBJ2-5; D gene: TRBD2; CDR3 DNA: TGCAGTGCTAATGATGTAGCGGGAGGGGAGACCCAGTACTTC; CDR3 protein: CSANDVAGGETQYF
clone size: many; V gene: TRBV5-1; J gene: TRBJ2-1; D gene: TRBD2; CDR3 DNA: TGCGCCAGCAGCTTGGTAGGCGGGGGGGCCGGCGATGAGCAGTTCTTC; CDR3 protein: CASSLVGGGAGDEQFF
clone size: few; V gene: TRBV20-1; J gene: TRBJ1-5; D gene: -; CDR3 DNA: TGCAGTGCTAGGGCGGCCCTAGGACAGCCGAAGAATAGCAATCAGCCCCAGCATTTT; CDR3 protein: CSARAALGQPKNSNQPQHF
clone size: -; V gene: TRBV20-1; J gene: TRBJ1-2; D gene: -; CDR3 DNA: TGCAGTGCTAGTGAGACAGCCAGGGATGGCTACACCTTC; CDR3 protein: CSASETARDGYTF